The source of this TCR beta chain is a study of CD8 T cells in ankylosing spondylitis. Study conclusions and caveats: Clones linked to the disease showed a CD8+ phenotype. They occurred at relatively low frequencies in peripheral blood. The authors reported significant enrichment of disease-linked clones in matched ankylosing spondylitis synovial fluid.

In this sample, this clonotype turned up many times. The antigen remains undetermined. J was trimmed by 5 bases and V by 2 bases; bases with no gene match: 7. CDR1 is SGDLS and CDR2 is YYNGEE in the germline V gene. The CDR3 is 15 amino acids. TCRdb redid the calling of the 5' RACE reads with MiXCR, one entry per CDR3 protein. The sample has about 39,000 distinct CDR3 sequences; 3.5% to 4% are singletons. The rearrangement links TRBV9 to TRBJ2-1; 7 bases match TRBD2. Sequencing used blood, either unsorted or a sorted T cell fraction (not recorded which). The receptor was isolated from a female donor with ankylosing spondylitis or in good health (not recorded which). The CDR3, as DNA: TGTGCCAGCAGCGTCGGAGCGGGGAACCACAATGAGCAGTTCTTC. This gives the protein CASSVGAGNHNEQFF. The full variable domain, its missing parts supplied by reference TRBV9 and TRBJ2-1, is DSGVTQTPKHLITATGQRVTLRCSPRSGDLSVYWYQQSLDQGLQFLIQYYNGEERAKGNILERFSAQQFPDLHSELNLSSLELGDSALYFCASSVGAGNHNEQFFGPGTRLTVL.